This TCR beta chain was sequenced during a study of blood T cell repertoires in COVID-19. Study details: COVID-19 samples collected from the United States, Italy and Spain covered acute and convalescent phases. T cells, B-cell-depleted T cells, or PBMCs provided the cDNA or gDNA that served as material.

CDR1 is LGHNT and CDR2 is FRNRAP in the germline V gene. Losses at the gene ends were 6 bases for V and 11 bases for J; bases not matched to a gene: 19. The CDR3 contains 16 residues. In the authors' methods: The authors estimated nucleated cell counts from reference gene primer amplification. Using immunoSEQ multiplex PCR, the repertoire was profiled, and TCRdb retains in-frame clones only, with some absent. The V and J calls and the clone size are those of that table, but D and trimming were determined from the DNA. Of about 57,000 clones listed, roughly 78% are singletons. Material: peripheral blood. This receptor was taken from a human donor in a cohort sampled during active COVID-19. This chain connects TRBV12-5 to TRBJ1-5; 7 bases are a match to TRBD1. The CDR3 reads CASGTGFQGEWESQHF. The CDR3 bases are TGTGCTAGTGGGACAGGGTTCCAGGGGGAGTGGGAGTCCCAGCATTTT.